A single sample gave rise to the 11 T cell receptor beta chains below, sequenced in a study of beta chain features in type 1 diabetes. Points from the study as a whole: Among all four CD4+ subsets, Type 1 diabetes patients had TCRB CDR3s that were moderately but significantly shorter.

Their target antigens are unknown. Expressed TCRB transcripts were sequenced, since all the RNA that had been isolated was reverse transcribed. Measured with immunoSEQ multiplex PCR; TCRdb has only the in-frame clones, and not every one. The data show about 640,000 clones, 9.5% to 15% seen once. Source material: naive CD4+ T cells from blood. Every receptor here comes from a man aged 25-45 years with type 1 diabetes.

This clone has a handful of counts. CDR3 coding DNA: TGTGCCAGCAGTTTTCATCTCTCTGGAAACACCATATATTTT. Amino acids: CASSFHLSGNTIYF. The genes are TRBV28 and TRBJ1-3, with D hard to call. The CDR3 is 14 residues long. Germline V gene sequence: CDR1 MDHEN, CDR2 SYDVKM. Trimming removed 3 bases from V and 0 bases from J, with 6 bases in between. The full variable domain, in which reference TRBV28 and TRBJ1-3 provide the parts outside the CDR3, is DVKVTQSSRYLVKRTGEKVFLECVQDMDHENMFWYRQDPGLGLRLIYFSYDVKMKEKGDIPEGYSVSREKKERFSLILESASTNQTSMYLCASSFHLSGNTIYFGEGSWLTVV.

V is TRBV7-2 and J is TRBJ2-7; D unresolved. There are 14 residues in the CDR3. CDR1 SGHTA and CDR2 FQGNSA come from the germline V gene. With 3 bases removed from V and 3 bases from J, the gap between germline ends came to 12 bases. The CDR3 reads CASSFLQASYEQYF. The CDR3 region has the DNA TGTGCCAGCAGCTTCCTCCAGGCTAGCTACGAGCAGTACTTC.

Only a few counts were recorded for this clone. The V and J genes are TRBV29-1 and TRBJ1-2, with D possibly being TRBD1 (6 bases). V lost 4 bases and J 1 base, leaving 10 bases between the germline ends. The V gene's germline CDR1 is SQVTM and CDR2 ANQGSEA. The CDR3 covers 13 residues. The CDR3 sequence: CSVVRTVNYGYTF. CDR3 bases: TGCAGCGTTGTGAGGACAGTTAACTATGGCTACACCTTC.

This clone was counted only a few times. This chain connects TRBV6-5 to TRBJ2-7, with D perhaps TRBD2 (5 bases). CDR1 and CDR2 (germline): MNHEY, SVGAGI. The CDR3 has 14 residues. V was pared by 6 bases and J by 0 bases, with 12 bases between. The CDR3 protein is CASSPQRGSYEQYF. DNA for the CDR3: TGTGCCAGCAGCCCCCAACGGGGCTCCTACGAGCAGTACTTC.

This clone was found a few times. The genes are TRBV29-1 and TRBJ1-1; no clear D gene. The V gene lost 0 bases and the J gene lost 10 bases, with 9 bases spanning the gap. The CDR3 is 11 amino acids. Germline V gene lookup returns CDR1 SQVTM and CDR2 ANQGSEA. DNA for the CDR3: TGCAGCGTTGAAGATGAGGTGATAGCTTTCTTT. Its protein is CSVEDEVIAFF.

This clone has a handful of counts. V gene TRBV7-7 combines with J gene TRBJ2-1, with a weak D call TRBD1 (5 bases). Per germline, CDR1 SSHAT and CDR2 FNYEAQ (reference sequence). Trimming left V 5 bases short and J 3 bases short, with 8 bases between. This CDR3 is 13 amino acids long. The CDR3 nucleotides are TGTGCCAGCAGCATCCAGGGCTACAATGAGCAGTTCTTC. Its translation is CASSIQGYNEQFF.

The CDR3 DNA sequence: TGCGCCAGCAGCTTGGCCGGTTTGCAAACCCCTGGGGCCAACGTCCTGACTTTC. This encodes CASSLAGLQTPGANVLTF. The chain uses TRBV5-1 and TRBJ2-6; D gene unclear. V lost 0 bases to trimming and J lost 2 bases, with 15 bases between them. Germline V lookup: CDR1 SGHRS, CDR2 YFSETQ. The length of the CDR3 is 18 residues.

There are a few counts of this clone. This chain joins TRBV7-9 and TRBJ1-6; 7 bases align to TRBD1. Germline V gene lookup returns CDR1 SEHNR and CDR2 FQNEAQ (reference sequence). V trimming: 3 bases; J trimming: 5 bases; junction bases outside the gene matches: 10. The CDR3 is 17 amino acids. CDR3 in amino acids: CASSFSVAGTDNSPLHF. CDR3 DNA: TGTGCCAGCAGCTTTTCGGTGGCCGGGACAGATAATTCACCCCTCCACTTT.

V usage is TRBV6-6 and J usage is TRBJ1-5; D may be TRBD1 (5 bases). Germline V gives CDR1 MNHNY, CDR2 SVGAGI (reference sequence). V shed 8 bases and J shed 2 bases, with 10 bases lying between them. The CDR3 consists of 13 residues. CDR3 in DNA: TGTGCCAGCGGGCCGGGGCGCAATCAGCCCCAGCATTTT. Translation gives CASGPGRNQPQHF.

A few counts support this clone. The chain joins TRBV5-4 to TRBJ2-1; TRBD1 matches 7 bases. Germline CDR1 reads SGHNT; CDR2 reads YYREEE (reference sequence). This CDR3 is built from 15 residues. Losses at the gene ends were 3 bases for V and 3 bases for J; bases not matched to a gene: 6. DNA of the CDR3: TGTGCCAGCAGCTATGGGACAGTTAACTACAATGAGCAGTTCTTC. Protein: CASSYGTVNYNEQFF.

V is TRBV4-3 and J is TRBJ2-1, with TRBD1 as a possible D gene (5 bases). Trimming cost V 1 base and J 3 bases, with 10 bases left between them. This CDR3 spans 15 amino acids. Germline V gene lookup returns CDR1 LGHNA and CDR2 YSLEER. In DNA, the CDR3 is TGCGCCAGCAGCCAAGCGACAGCTGACTACAATGAGCAGTTCTTC. Protein sequence: CASSQATADYNEQFF.